Listed below are T cell receptor beta chains from one sample, sequenced in a study of long-term antiretroviral therapy in people with HIV. This table comes from immunoSEQ multiplex PCR, and its TCRdb copy is limited to in-frame clones, with some not included. The sample carries roughly 50,000 clones, around 80% recorded once. Sample: unsorted PBMCs, taken 0.8 years after starting antiretroviral therapy. Receptors were obtained from a woman aged 18-29 years with HIV. The CDR3 runs from the conserved cysteine through the conserved F or W. The D gene is left open where the match is weak. Size values are once, few and many counts, or a class for expanded clones, and some rows have none.

d_gene	abundance	v_gene	j_gene	CDR3aa	CDR3nt
TRBD2	NA	TRBV28	TRBJ2-2	CASSFLGTSGTGELFF	TGTGCCAGCAGTTTTCTGGGGACTAGCGGGACCGGGGAGCTGTTTTTT
TRBD1	NA	TRBV7-9	TRBJ1-4	CASSSGQMLQNEKLFF	TGTGCCAGCAGCTCGGGACAGATGCTCCAGAATGAAAAACTGTTTTTT
TRBD2	NA	TRBV5-1	TRBJ2-2	CASSWGLAGGDTGELFF	TGCGCCAGCAGCTGGGGACTAGCGGGAGGGGACACCGGGGAGCTGTTTTTT
NA	NA	TRBV19	TRBJ2-7	CASSISLLRYEQYF	TGTGCCAGTAGTATCTCACTCCTGCGGTACGAGCAGTACTTC
NA	NA	TRBV19	TRBJ2-2	CASSFSSGELFF	TGTGCCAGTAGCTTTAGTTCCGGGGAGCTGTTTTTT
NA	few	TRBV6-6	TRBJ1-5	CASSSEGYQPQHF	TGTGCCAGCAGTTCGGAGGGATATCAGCCCCAGCATTTT
TRBD2	NA	TRBV19	TRBJ2-1	CASSIGGLADLTHNEQFF	TGTGCCAGTAGTATAGGCGGACTAGCGGACCTAACCCACAATGAGCAGTTCTTC
TRBD1	NA	TRBV5-1	TRBJ2-2	CASSPTGGNTGELFF	TGCGCCAGCAGCCCGACAGGGGGCAACACCGGGGAGCTGTTTTTT
NA	NA	TRBV11-2	TRBJ2-4	CASSLNGLAKNIQYF	TGTGCCAGCAGCTTAAACGGTCTAGCCAAAAACATTCAGTACTTC
TRBD1	few	TRBV29-1	TRBJ2-7	CSVERVDRGSYEQYF	TGCAGCGTTGAGCGGGTGGACAGGGGGTCCTACGAGCAGTACTTC
TRBD1	NA	TRBV11-2	TRBJ2-7	CAILQGNEQYF	TGTGCCATCTTACAGGGGAACGAGCAGTACTTC
NA	NA	TRBV28	TRBJ2-1	CASSLSGYNEQFF	TGTGCCAGCAGTTTATCAGGCTACAATGAGCAGTTCTTC
TRBD1	NA	TRBV19	TRBJ2-7	CASSMTGLWSEQYF	TGTGCCAGTAGTATGACAGGGCTTTGGTCCGAGCAGTACTTC
NA	NA	TRBV13	TRBJ2-2	CASSLGSRELFF	TGTGCCAGCAGCTTAGGGTCCAGGGAGCTGTTTTTT
NA	NA	TRBV5-1	TRBJ2-2	CASRNPGAAPGELFF	TGCGCCAGCAGAAATCCAGGGGCAGCCCCCGGGGAGCTGTTTTTT
TRBD1	NA	TRBV28	TRBJ1-5	CASTLDRGAQGQHF	TGTGCCAGCACCCTGGACAGGGGTGCCCAGGGCCAGCATTTT
NA	NA	TRBV9	TRBJ2-5	CASNPGSLGETQYF	TGTGCCAGCAATCCCGGGAGTCTGGGCGAGACCCAGTACTTC
NA	NA	TRBV11-2	TRBJ2-3	CASSFWGNADTQYF	TGTGCCAGCAGCTTTTGGGGGAACGCAGATACGCAGTATTTT
NA	NA	TRBV21-1	TRBJ2-1	CASSKNWARNEQFF	TGTGCCAGCAGCAAAAATTGGGCCCGCAATGAGCAGTTCTTC
NA	NA	TRBV27	TRBJ1-1	CASSLIPGAGTEAFF	TGTGCCAGCAGTTTAATTCCAGGGGCGGGCACTGAAGCTTTCTTT
TRBD1	NA	TRBV4-1	TRBJ1-1	CASSQGPLDRDAFF	TGCGCCAGCAGCCAAGGCCCCCTCGACAGGGATGCTTTCTTT
NA	NA	TRBV7-8	TRBJ1-3	CASSLTVTSGNTIYF	TGTGCCAGCAGCCTCACAGTGACCTCTGGAAACACCATATATTTT
NA	NA	TRBV9	TRBJ2-7	CASGGFPPNYEQYF	TGTGCCAGCGGTGGTTTCCCCCCAAATTACGAGCAGTACTTC
NA	once	TRBV5-1	TRBJ2-1	CASSLAADYNEQFF	TGCGCCAGCAGCTTGGCGGCGGATTACAATGAGCAGTTCTTC